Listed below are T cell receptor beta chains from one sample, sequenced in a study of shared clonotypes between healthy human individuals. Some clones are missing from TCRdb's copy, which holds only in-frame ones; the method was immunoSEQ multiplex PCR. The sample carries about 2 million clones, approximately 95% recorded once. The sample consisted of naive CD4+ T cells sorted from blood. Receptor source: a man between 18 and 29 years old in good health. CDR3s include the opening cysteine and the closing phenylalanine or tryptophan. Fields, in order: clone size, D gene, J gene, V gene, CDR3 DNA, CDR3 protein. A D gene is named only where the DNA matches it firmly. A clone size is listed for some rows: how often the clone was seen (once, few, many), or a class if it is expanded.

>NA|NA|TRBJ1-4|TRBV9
TGTGCCAGCAGCGGAGAGGGGACCCATGGAACCAAAAAACTGTTTTTT
CASSGEGTHGTKKLFF
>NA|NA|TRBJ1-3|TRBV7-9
TGTGCCAGCAGCTTCCTGGACAAGAACTCTGGAAACACCATATATTTT
CASSFLDKNSGNTIYF
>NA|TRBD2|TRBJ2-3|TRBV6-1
TGTGCCAGCAGTGAAGTAAGCGGGGGGGCCACAGATACGCAGTATTTT
CASSEVSGGATDTQYF
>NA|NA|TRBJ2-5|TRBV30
TGTGCCTGGGGACCGGGACTCCCAAAGACCCAGTACTTC
CAWGPGLPKTQYF
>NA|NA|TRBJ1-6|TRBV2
TGTGCCAGCAGTGAAGAAGGACTGGTTTCACCCCTCCACTTT
CASSEEGLVSPLHF
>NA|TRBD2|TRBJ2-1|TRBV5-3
TGTGCCAGAAGCTTCGGTCGACGCGGGAGGGCGGATGAGCAGTTCTTC
CARSFGRRGRADEQFF
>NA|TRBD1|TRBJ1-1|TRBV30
TGTGCCTGGAAGGGTGACAGGGGGCCCGCTTTCTTT
CAWKGDRGPAFF
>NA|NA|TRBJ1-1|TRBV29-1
TGCAGCGTTGATAGGGGCACTGAAGCTTTCTTT
CSVDRGTEAFF
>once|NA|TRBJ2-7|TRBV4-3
TGCGCCAGCAGCCAAGAGTACCAGAGGGATTACGAGCAGTACTTC
CASSQEYQRDYEQYF
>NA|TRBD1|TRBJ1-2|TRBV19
TGTGCCAGTAGTGACAGGGAGAACTATGGCTACACCTTC
CASSDRENYGYTF
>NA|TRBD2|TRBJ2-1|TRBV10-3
TGTGCCATCAGTGACCCCGGGACTAGCGGGACGAATGAGCAGTTCTTC
CAISDPGTSGTNEQFF
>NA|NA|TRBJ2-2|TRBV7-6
TGTGCCAGCAGCTTTGGCGGGACGAACACCGGGGAGCTGTTTTTT
CASSFGGTNTGELFF
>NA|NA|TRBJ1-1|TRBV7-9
TGTGCCAGCAGCTTAGTAGAGGGGGACACTGAAGCTTTCTTT
CASSLVEGDTEAFF
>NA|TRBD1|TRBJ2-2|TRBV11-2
TGTGCCAGCAGCCTAAGCCCGACAGGGGCGAACACCGGGGAGCTGTTTTTT
CASSLSPTGANTGELFF
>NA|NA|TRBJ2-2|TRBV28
TGTGCCAGCCTTGTCGGGGGAAACACCGGGGAGCTGTTTTTT
CASLVGGNTGELFF
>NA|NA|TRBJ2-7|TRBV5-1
TGCGCCAGCAGCTTGAACGCAGGGAGCTCCTACGAGCAGTACTTC
CASSLNAGSSYEQYF
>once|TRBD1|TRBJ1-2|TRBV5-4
TGTGCCAGCAGCTTCCCCAACAGGGGTGACTATGGCTACACCTTC
CASSFPNRGDYGYTF
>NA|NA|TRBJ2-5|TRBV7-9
TGTGCCAGCAGAGGTGGGCTAGGGGATCAAGAGACCCAGTACTTC
CASRGGLGDQETQYF
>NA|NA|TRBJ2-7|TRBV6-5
TGTGCCAGCAGTAAAAATCTAGGTCCCTACGAGCAGTACTTC
CASSKNLGPYEQYF
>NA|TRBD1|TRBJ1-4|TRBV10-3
TGTGCCATCAGTGAGTCTACAGGGGTTAGTGAAAAACTGTTTTTT
CAISESTGVSEKLFF
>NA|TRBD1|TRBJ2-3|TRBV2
TGTGCCAGCAGGGCTCCGGGACAGTTCACAGATACGCAGTATTTT
CASRAPGQFTDTQYF
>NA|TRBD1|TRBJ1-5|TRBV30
TGTGCCGGGGGACAGGGGGGGATCAATCAGCCCCAGCATTTT
CAGGQGGINQPQHF
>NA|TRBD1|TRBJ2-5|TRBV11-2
TGTGCCAGCAGCTTAGATGGGACAGAAGAGACCCAGTACTTC
CASSLDGTEETQYF
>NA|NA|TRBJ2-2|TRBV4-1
TGCGCCAGCAGCCAAGGGGAAGGGAGGTATAGCGGGGAGCTGTTTTTT
CASSQGEGRYSGELFF
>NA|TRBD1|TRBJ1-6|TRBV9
TGTGCCAGCAGCATCTCAGGGGGGAATTCACCCCTCCACTTT
CASSISGGNSPLHF
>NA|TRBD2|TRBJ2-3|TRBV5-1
TGCGCCAGCAGCTTGGGTGCGGGGGTGAGCACAGATACGCAGTATTTT
CASSLGAGVSTDTQYF
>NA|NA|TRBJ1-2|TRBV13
TGTGCCAGCACCGGTTGGCGGGACGGGTATGGCTACACCTTC
CASTGWRDGYGYTF
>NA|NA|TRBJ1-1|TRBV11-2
TGTGCCAGCAGTCAACGCCAGGGGGAAGCTTTCTTT
CASSQRQGEAFF
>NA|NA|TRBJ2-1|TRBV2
TGTGCCAGCAGTGAAGCGGGAACCTACAATGAGCAGTTCTTC
CASSEAGTYNEQFF
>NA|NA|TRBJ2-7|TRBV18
TGTGCCAGCTCACCTACGGGGTCCTCCTCCTACGAGCAGTACTTC
CASSPTGSSSYEQYF
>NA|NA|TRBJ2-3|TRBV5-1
TGCGCCAGCAGCTTGGGAGGCAGAACGACATCTAGCACAGATACGCAGTATTTT
CASSLGGRTTSSTDTQYF
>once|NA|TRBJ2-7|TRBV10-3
TGTGCCGTCACAGGCAAGAGGGGCTCCTACGAGCAGTACTTC
CAVTGKRGSYEQYF
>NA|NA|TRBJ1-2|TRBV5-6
TGTGCCAGCAGCTCCCCCGCGAACACCGCCCATGGCTACACCTTC
CASSSPANTAHGYTF
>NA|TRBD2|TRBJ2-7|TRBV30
TGTGCCTGGAGTGTCAAGATGGTAGCGGGAGGGTACGAGCAGTACTTC
CAWSVKMVAGGYEQYF
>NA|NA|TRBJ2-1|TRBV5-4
TGTGCCAGCAGCTTTCGGGACCGGATCGACAATGAGCAGTTCTTC
CASSFRDRIDNEQFF